The next 16 T cell receptor beta chains were all read from a single sample in a study of CD8 T cells in ankylosing spondylitis. TCRdb redid the calling of the 5' RACE reads with MiXCR, one entry per CDR3 protein. Among approximately 40,000 distinct CDR3 sequences listed, 6% were seen once. Sequenced: blood, either unsorted or a sorted T cell fraction (not recorded which). The receptors come from a male donor with ankylosing spondylitis or in good health (not recorded which).

Comments on this clonotype: Since a much larger clone is just one base distant, this may be a read error. The chain uses TRBV6-2 or TRBV6-3 and TRBJ2-5; the D is unclear. The CDR3 sequence is 13 residues long. The germline gives CDR1 MNHEY, CDR2 SVGEGT. CDR3 residues: CASSSFGEDTQYF. DNA for the CDR3: TGTGCCAGCAGTTCCTTCGGAGAAGATACCCAGTACTTC.

There are many counts of this clonotype. The V and J genes are TRBV10-3 and TRBJ2-1; the D gene could be TRBD1 or TRBD2 (6 bases each). CDR3 length: 19 amino acids. Trimming stripped 6 bases from V and 0 bases from J, with 24 bases between. The germline V gene has CDR1 ENHRY and CDR2 SYGVKD. The CDR3 DNA is TGTGCCATCAGCCCTCTGGGGGCTAGCGCGCCGAGCTCCTACAATGAGCAGTTCTTC. Translation gives CAISPLGASAPSSYNEQFF.

This clonotype was seen repeatedly, ten times or more. The gene calls are TRBV12-5 and TRBJ2-2; 10 positions match TRBD2. The CDR3 sequence is 16 residues long. Losses at the gene ends were 1 base for V and 3 bases for J; bases not matched to a gene: 2. Germline lookup yields CDR1 LGHNT and CDR2 FRNRAP. The CDR3 DNA sequence: TGTGCTAGTGGTTTGGGCCTAGCGGGAGACACCGGGGAGCTGTTTTTT. Translated: CASGLGLAGDTGELFF.

This clonotype has at least ten counts. The genes are TRBV5-1 and TRBJ2-5; 9 bases align to TRBD2. Trimming removed 2 bases from V and 2 bases from J; junction bases left unmatched: 10. The length of the CDR3 is 17 residues. The germline gives CDR1 SGHRS, CDR2 YFSETQ. CDR3 sequence: CASSFYRGGEMQETQYF. CDR3 nucleotide sequence: TGCGCCAGCAGCTTCTACCGCGGGGGGGAAATGCAAGAGACCCAGTACTTC. The variable domain in full, completed from reference TRBV5-1 and TRBJ2-5, reads KAGVTQTPRYLIKTRGQQVTLSCSPISGHRSVSWYQQTPGQGLQFLFEYFSETQRNKGNFPGRFSGRQFSNSRSEMNVSTLELGDSALYLCASSFYRGGEMQETQYFGPGTRLLVL.

This clonotype occurred many times. The V call is TRBV6-2 or TRBV6-3, the J call TRBJ2-5; TRBD2 agrees at 7 bases. This CDR3 has 14 residues. Trimming removed 6 bases from V and 1 base from J; junction bases left unmatched: 5. From germline, CDR1 is MNHEY and CDR2 SVGEGT. The CDR3 protein is CASRLARVQETQYF. The CDR3 bases are TGTGCCAGCAGACTAGCGAGGGTCCAAGAGACCCAGTACTTC.

This clonotype was counted ten times or more. The CDR3 loop reads CSVESLGGLGLAEETQYF. As DNA, the CDR3 is TGCAGCGTTGAATCGTTGGGGGGCTTGGGACTAGCTGAAGAGACCCAGTACTTC. The chain is built from TRBV29-1 and TRBJ2-5; 9 bases align to TRBD2. Germline V gene data show CDR1 as SQVTM and CDR2 as ANQGSEA. The ends lost 2 bases at V and 3 bases at J; junction bases unmatched: 16. The CDR3 spans 18 residues.

This clonotype was seen many times. The chain carries TRBV6-1 and TRBJ2-2; D unresolved. The CDR3 extends over 16 amino acids. CDR1 MNHNS and CDR2 SASEGT come from the germline V gene. V was cut by 2 bases and J by 0 bases, with 10 bases left in between. CDR3 protein: CASSEMSLANTGELFF. CDR3 nucleotides: TGTGCCAGCAGTGAAATGTCCCTCGCGAACACCGGGGAGCTGTTTTTT.

This clonotype was counted at least ten times. This rearrangement joins TRBV24-1 to TRBJ1-1, with D hard to call. Trimming took 6 bases from V and 3 from J, leaving 10 bases between them. The CDR3 has 13 residues. Looked up from germline, CDR1 is KGHDR and CDR2 is SFDVKD. DNA for the CDR3: TGTGCCACCAGTAATGAGGAGTACACTGAAGCTTTCTTT. Translated, it gives CATSNEEYTEAFF.

This clonotype was picked up many times. The chain joins TRBV9 to TRBJ2-2, with D uncertain. Trimming stripped 5 bases from V and 4 bases from J, with 12 bases between. Germline-derived CDR1 and CDR2 are SGDLS and YYNGEE. The CDR3 totals 14 residues. CDR3 in DNA: TGTGCCAGCAGAACCTCAGAGCTCACCGGGGAGCTGTTTTTT. This encodes CASRTSELTGELFF. Full variable domain (remainder filled in from reference TRBV9 and TRBJ2-2): DSGVTQTPKHLITATGQRVTLRCSPRSGDLSVYWYQQSLDQGLQFLIQYYNGEERAKGNILERFSAQQFPDLHSELNLSSLELGDSALYFCASRTSELTGELFFGEGSRLTVL.

This clonotype was observed many times. This chain connects TRBV5-1 to TRBJ2-2; maybe TRBD2 (5 bases). This CDR3 contains 15 residues. V was shortened by 2 bases and J by 1 base, with 9 bases between the two germline ends. Germline assignment: CDR1 SGHRS and CDR2 YFSETQ. The CDR3 bases are TGCGCCAGCAGCTTACCCAGCGGGAACACCGGGGAGCTGTTTTTT. Translation gives CASSLPSGNTGELFF.

This clonotype has ten or more counts. The chain combines TRBV28 with TRBJ1-4, with 7 bases fitting TRBD1. The CDR3 consists of 13 residues. V shed 7 bases, J shed 7 bases, and the junction held 6 bases outside the gene matches. CDR1 MDHEN and CDR2 SYDVKM come from the germline V gene. CDR3 sequence reads: CASNLQGSEKLFF. The CDR3 region has the DNA TGTGCCAGCAACTTACAGGGGAGTGAAAAACTGTTTTTT. Full variable domain (rest looked up from reference TRBV28 and TRBJ1-4): DVKVTQSSRYLVKRTGEKVFLECVQDMDHENMFWYRQDPGLGLRLIYFSYDVKMKEKGDIPEGYSVSREKKERFSLILESASTNQTSMYLCASNLQGSEKLFFGSGTQLSVL.

This clonotype was recorded many times. V is TRBV9 and J is TRBJ2-7; TRBD2 matches at 8 bases. The CDR3 extends over 15 amino acids. CDR1 is SGDLS, CDR2 YYNGEE, per germline. Losses at the gene ends were 3 bases for V and 3 bases for J; bases not matched to a gene: 8. CDR3 amino acids: CASSAGGDGRYEQYF. In nucleotides, the CDR3 is TGTGCCAGCAGCGCGGGGGGGGACGGGCGCTACGAGCAGTACTTC.

This clonotype was picked up many times. The genes are TRBV29-1 and TRBJ2-1; D gene uncertain. The CDR3 spans 13 residues. Trimming pared 5 bases from V and 15 bases from J, leaving 23 bases between. Germline CDR1 SQVTM, CDR2 ANQGSEA. CDR3 DNA sequence: TGCAGCGTTATGCCCAAGTTCGGTAGGCGGCCGTTCTTC. It translates to CSVMPKFGRRPFF.

The chain carries TRBV20-1 and TRBJ2-7; D gene unclear. V gave up 6 bases and J gave up 5 bases, with 8 bases separating them. CDR3 length: 10 residues. Germline CDR1 reads DFQATT; CDR2 reads SNEGSKA (reference sequence). The chain's CDR3 is CSASSNEQYF. The CDR3 nucleotides read TGCAGTGCCAGCAGCAACGAGCAGTACTTC.

This clonotype was seen at least ten times. This chain joins TRBV4-1 and TRBJ2-5; no clear D gene. This CDR3 has 13 residues. The V gene's germline CDR1 is MGHRA and CDR2 YSYEKL. V lost 4 bases to trimming and J lost 2 bases, with 8 bases between them. The CDR3, as DNA: TGCGCCAGCAGCCTAGGCCTTCAAGAGACCCAGTACTTC. Its translation: CASSLGLQETQYF.

This clonotype has at least ten counts. V is TRBV5-1 and J is TRBJ2-5; no reliable D call. Trimming shortened V by 0 bases and J by 7 bases, and 4 bases separated the two germline ends. Germline values: CDR1 SGHRS, CDR2 YFSETQ. This CDR3 comprises 11 residues. The CDR3 here is CASSLEGTQYF. The CDR3 DNA is TGCGCCAGCAGCTTGGAAGGGACCCAGTACTTC.